Listed here are 22 T cell receptor beta chains from one sample, sequenced in a study of beta chain features in type 1 diabetes. TCRB transcripts that were expressed got sequenced, as all of the isolated RNA had been reverse transcribed. TCRdb keeps only in-frame clones here, not all; method: immunoSEQ multiplex PCR. Of 200,000 to 250,000 clones in the sample, 9% to 10% are singletons; the top ten hold about 0.037%. Sequencing was performed on naive CD4+ T cells from blood. The receptor source for this set is a woman between 18 and 30 years old in good health.

The genes are TRBV9 and TRBJ2-7; D is unresolved. CDR1 is SGDLS, CDR2 YYNGEE, per germline. The V gene lost 0 bases and the J gene lost 0 bases, with 10 bases spanning the gap. This CDR3 region has 15 residues. The CDR3 sequence is CASSVGHGSSYEQYF. CDR3 bases: TGTGCCAGCAGCGTAGGACACGGAAGCTCCTACGAGCAGTACTTC.

The rearrangement links TRBV30 to TRBJ2-2; a possible D gene is TRBD2 (6 bases). Trimming took off 1 base at V and 6 bases at J, with 12 bases between the two ends. CDR3 length equals 14 residues. Germline values: CDR1 GTSNPN, CDR2 SVGIG (reference sequence). CDR3 bases: TGTGCCTGGAGTGGGGGGGATGCCCCCGGGGAGCTGTTTTTT. It is translated as CAWSGGDAPGELFF. Together with reference TRBV30 and TRBJ2-2, the CDR3 gives the full variable domain: SQTIHQWPATLVQPVGSPLSLECTVEGTSNPNLYWYRQAAGRGLQLLFYSVGIGQISSEVPQNLSASRPQDRQFILSSKKLLLSDSGFYLCAWSGGDAPGELFFGEGSRLTVL.

This clone was observed at least ten times. V gene TRBV18 combines with J gene TRBJ2-6; perhaps TRBD1 as D (6 bases). V was shortened by 1 base and J by 0 bases, with 13 bases between the two germline ends. From germline, CDR1 is KGHSH and CDR2 LQKENI. The CDR3 sequence is 18 residues long. The chain's CDR3 is CASSPLPGHDSGANVLTF. The CDR3 coding sequence is TGTGCCAGCTCACCACTGCCGGGACACGACTCTGGGGCCAACGTCCTGACTTTC. Full variable domain (missing parts from reference TRBV18 and TRBJ2-6): NAGVMQNPRHLVRRRGQEARLRCSPMKGHSHVYWYRQLPEEGLKFMVYLQKENIIDESGMPKERFSAEFPKEGPSILRIQQVVRGDSAAYFCASSPLPGHDSGANVLTFGAGSRLTVL.

The chain joins TRBV29-1 to TRBJ1-1, with 8 bases that match TRBD1. J lost 7 bases, V lost 4 bases, and 2 bases had no gene match. Germline values: CDR1 SQVTM, CDR2 ANQGSEA. The length of the CDR3 is 11 residues. This CDR3 reads CSVAGGVEAFF. The CDR3 nucleotides are TGCAGCGTTGCAGGGGGCGTTGAAGCTTTCTTT.

This clone turned up a few times. The chain combines TRBV25-1 with TRBJ2-5; 8 bases line up with TRBD1. Germline CDR1 reads MGHDK; CDR2 reads SYGVNS. The CDR3 contains 18 residues. V shed 2 bases, J shed 1 base, and the junction held 12 bases outside the gene matches. CDR3 sequence: CASSERGARGQVQETQYF. For the CDR3, the DNA is TGTGCCAGCAGTGAAAGGGGAGCTAGGGGACAGGTCCAAGAGACCCAGTACTTC.

This clone was seen more than once but under ten times. The rearrangement uses TRBV19 and TRBJ1-5, with TRBD1 identical over 8 bases. Germline CDR1 reads LNHDA; CDR2 reads SQIVND (reference sequence). V shed 5 bases and J 9 bases; nucleotides not matched to a gene: 6. This CDR3 is 13 amino acids long. For the CDR3, the DNA is TGTGCCAGTAGTCCAGGGGGCTGGGGGCCCCAGCATTTT. Protein sequence: CASSPGGWGPQHF.

This clone was seen a few times. The rearrangement links TRBV11-2 to TRBJ2-5, with 13 bases lining up with TRBD2. The CDR3 is 17 residues long. Germline V gene sequence: CDR1 SGHAT, CDR2 FQNNGV. The junction had 10 bases not matched to a gene; V was cut back by 5 bases and J by 4 bases. This chain's CDR3 is CASSRPPGLAGPETQYF. The CDR3 DNA is TGTGCCAGCAGCCGACCCCCGGGACTAGCGGGACCAGAGACCCAGTACTTC. Combining the CDR3 with reference TRBV11-2 and TRBJ2-5 gives the whole variable domain EAGVAQSPRYKIIEKRQSVAFWCNPISGHATLYWYQQILGQGPKLLIQFQNNGVVDDSQLPKDRFSAERLKGVDSTLKIQPAKLEDSAVYLCASSRPPGLAGPETQYFGPGTRLLVL.

The chain joins TRBV6-7 to TRBJ2-1, with 8 bases identical to TRBD2. TRBV6-7 is an ORF for which the function is uncertain. This CDR3 is built from 19 residues. The J segment lost 5 bases and the V segment lost 5 bases, leaving 20 bases of the junction unmatched. CDR3 coding DNA: TGTGCCAGCAGTCGCGACGATACTAGCGGACGGCTCGGGAACAATGAGCAGTTCTTC. This codes for CASSRDDTSGRLGNNEQFF.

This clone was observed a few times. This sequence joins TRBV7-6 and TRBJ2-3; D gene uncertain. This CDR3 spans 14 amino acids. V lost 0 bases and J lost 1, with 5 bases in between. Germline V gene data show CDR1 as SGHVS and CDR2 as FNYEAQ. This CDR3 is CASSLASRTDTQYF. The CDR3, as DNA: TGTGCCAGCAGCTTAGCCTCCCGCACAGATACGCAGTATTTT.

V gene TRBV18 combines with J gene TRBJ1-5; tentatively, D is TRBD1 (5 bases). The CDR3 is 15 residues long. Trimming removed 3 bases at V and 7 bases at J, with 16 bases between. Germline V gives CDR1 KGHSH, CDR2 LQKENI. CDR3 sequence: CASSPEPGYEQPQHF. The DNA for the CDR3 is TGTGCCAGCTCACCTGAACCAGGGTATGAGCAGCCCCAGCATTTT.

The chain employs TRBV4-2 and TRBJ1-1; maybe TRBD1 (6 bases). This CDR3 region has 16 residues. In germline, CDR1 is LGHNA, CDR2 YNFKEQ. Deletions cut 1 base from V and 1 base from J, with 13 bases between. CDR3 sequence (DNA): TGTGCCAGCAGCCAAGCCGACGGCAGGGGGAACACTGAAGCTTTCTTT. The encoded protein is CASSQADGRGNTEAFF.

In this sample, this clone turned up a few times. This sequence joins TRBV7-2 and TRBJ1-1; D might be TRBD1 (6 bases). V was clipped by 2 bases and J by 7 bases, with 17 bases between them. Germline V lookup: CDR1 SGHTA, CDR2 FQGNSA. The CDR3 has 15 amino acids. The CDR3 sequence is CASSLPGRGGNEAFF. Written as DNA, the CDR3 is TGTGCCAGCAGCTTACCCGGGAGGGGGGGGAATGAAGCTTTCTTT.

The sample holds a few counts of this clone. The chain combines TRBV6-5 with TRBJ1-1, with D perhaps TRBD1 (6 bases). With 6 bases removed from V and 1 base from J, the gap between germline ends came to 15 bases. Germline lookup yields CDR1 MNHEY and CDR2 SVGAGI. The CDR3 extends over 15 amino acids. The DNA for the CDR3 is TGTGCCAGCAGGCGGACAGTCTCCGGGAACACTGAAGCTTTCTTT. Its protein product is CASRRTVSGNTEAFF.

This chain links TRBV14 with TRBJ2-7; 11 nucleotides match TRBD2. The CDR3 covers 15 residues. The V and J ends lost 1 base and 6 bases, in that order; junction bases with no gene match: 5. CDR1 SGHDN and CDR2 FVKESK come from the germline V gene. Here the CDR3 DNA reads TGTGCCAGCAGCCAAGTCGCGACTAGCGGGACCGAGCAGTACTTC. Its protein is CASSQVATSGTEQYF.

The chain links TRBV2 to TRBJ2-7; 7 bases map to TRBD2. The CDR3 extends over 16 amino acids. Germline V gene sequence: CDR1 SNHLY, CDR2 FYNNEI. Unmatched junction bases numbered 18, after V lost 6 bases and J lost 7 bases. The CDR3 DNA reads as TGTGCCAGCAGCCCCCCTCTCACGGGAGGAGTGGTAGAGCAGTACTTC. Translated: CASSPPLTGGVVEQYF.

The chain employs TRBV7-9 and TRBJ2-1; 8 bases line up with TRBD2. Trimming at V came to 7 bases and at J to 6 bases, leaving 2 bases not matched to a gene. Germline CDR1 reads SEHNR; CDR2 reads FQNEAQ (reference sequence). This CDR3 contains 12 residues. The CDR3 DNA is TGTGCCAGCACCGGGGGGGGCAATGAGCAGTTCTTC. Translation gives CASTGGGNEQFF.

This clone has a handful of counts. The chain employs TRBV7-8 and TRBJ2-3, with TRBD1 matching over 9 bases. Germline CDR1 SGHVS, CDR2 FQNEAQ. Trimming took 6 bases from V and 2 from J; bases not matched to a gene: 6. The CDR3 has 15 residues. Here the CDR3 reads CASRIDRGYTDTQYF. The CDR3 region has the DNA TGTGCCAGCAGAATTGACAGGGGGTACACAGATACGCAGTATTTT.

This sequence joins TRBV5-4 and TRBJ2-5; weak D call: TRBD1 (5 bases). Germline V gene data show CDR1 as SGHNT and CDR2 as YYREEE (reference sequence). The CDR3 is 15 amino acids. V was shortened by 5 bases and J by 2 bases, with 16 bases between the two germline ends. For the CDR3, the DNA is TGTGCCAGCAGTTCCCCCCGCAGGGAACAAGAGACCCAGTACTTC. Its protein is CASSSPRREQETQYF.

Only a few counts were recorded for this clone. This sequence joins TRBV9 and TRBJ2-7; 9 nucleotides match TRBD1. Germline loops: CDR1 SGDLS, CDR2 YYNGEE. The CDR3 is 15 residues long. With V trimmed by 4 bases and J by 3 bases, 8 bases remained unmatched. CDR3 amino acids: CASSPQGTGSYEQYF. As DNA, the CDR3 is TGTGCCAGCAGCCCTCAAGGGACAGGGAGCTACGAGCAGTACTTC.

This sequence joins TRBV19 and TRBJ2-3; D remains unclear. Germline V gene data show CDR1 as LNHDA and CDR2 as SQIVND (reference sequence). The CDR3 loop spans 18 amino acids. Trimming left V 1 base short and J 3 bases short, with 20 bases between. The CDR3 DNA reads as TGTGCCAGTAGTATAGCCCCAAACCCCCAACCCAGTACAGATACGCAGTATTTT. Amino acid sequence: CASSIAPNPQPSTDTQYF.

This chain connects TRBV5-1 to TRBJ2-2; TRBD1 agrees at 8 bases. This CDR3 region has 15 residues. The V gene's germline CDR1 is SGHRS and CDR2 YFSETQ. The V segment lost 0 bases and the J segment 4 bases; nucleotides outside the gene matches: 2. In nucleotides, the CDR3 is TGCGCCAGCAGCTTGGGCCAGGGGGCCACCGGGGAGCTGTTTTTT. Its protein product is CASSLGQGATGELFF.

This clone has only a few counts. This chain connects TRBV19 to TRBJ2-1; tentative D call: TRBD2 (5 bases). This CDR3 has 15 residues. Trimming pared 6 bases from V and 5 bases from J, leaving 17 bases between. CDR1 is LNHDA and CDR2 is SQIVND in the germline V gene (reference sequence). The CDR3 is CASSQTPGVHNEQFF. The CDR3 region has the DNA TGTGCCAGTAGCCAGACTCCCGGGGTCCACAATGAGCAGTTCTTC.